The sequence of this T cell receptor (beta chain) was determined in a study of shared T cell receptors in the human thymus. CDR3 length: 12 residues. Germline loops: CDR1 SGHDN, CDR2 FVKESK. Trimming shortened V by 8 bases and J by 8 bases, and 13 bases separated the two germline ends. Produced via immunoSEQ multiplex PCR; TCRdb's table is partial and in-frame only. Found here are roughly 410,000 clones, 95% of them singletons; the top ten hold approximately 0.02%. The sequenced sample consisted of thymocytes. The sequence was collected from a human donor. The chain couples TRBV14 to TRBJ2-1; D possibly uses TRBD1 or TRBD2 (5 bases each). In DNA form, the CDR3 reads TGTGCCAGCGGGGGACCTTCCCATGAGCAGTTCTTC. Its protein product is CASGGPSHEQFF. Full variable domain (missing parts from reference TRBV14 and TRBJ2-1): EAGVTQFPSHSVIEKGQTVTLRCDPISGHDNLYWYRRVMGKEIKFLLHFVKESKQDESGMPNNRFLAERTGGTYSTLKVQPAELEDSGVYFCASGGPSHEQFFGPGTRLTVL.